The clone carrying this TCR beta chain has a count of ten or more. The data stem from a study of early T cells in non-severe SARS-CoV-2 infection. Overall study: Sequencing of bulk RNA from unsorted whole blood was done, without chain pairing.

Trimming cost V 3 bases and J 1 base, with 9 bases left between them. Germline CDR1 reads SEHNR; CDR2 reads FQNEAQ (reference sequence). The CDR3 runs 14 residues. In the library, individual cDNA molecules carried attached unique molecular identifiers. TCRdb called the 5' RACE reads again in MiXCR, with one record for every CDR3 protein. The sample gives approximately 70,000 distinct CDR3 sequences, about 13% of which show up once; more than 13% is in the top ten. Sequencing was carried out using whole blood. This receptor was obtained from an adult who was a healthcare worker with PCR-confirmed SARS-CoV-2 infection or an uninfected control (not recorded which). The J gene is TRBJ1-1, the V gene TRBV7-9, with TRBD1 as a possible D gene (5 bases). The CDR3 region is CASSFAGTNTEAFF. Here the CDR3 DNA reads TGTGCCAGCAGCTTCGCAGGGACGAACACTGAAGCTTTCTTT.